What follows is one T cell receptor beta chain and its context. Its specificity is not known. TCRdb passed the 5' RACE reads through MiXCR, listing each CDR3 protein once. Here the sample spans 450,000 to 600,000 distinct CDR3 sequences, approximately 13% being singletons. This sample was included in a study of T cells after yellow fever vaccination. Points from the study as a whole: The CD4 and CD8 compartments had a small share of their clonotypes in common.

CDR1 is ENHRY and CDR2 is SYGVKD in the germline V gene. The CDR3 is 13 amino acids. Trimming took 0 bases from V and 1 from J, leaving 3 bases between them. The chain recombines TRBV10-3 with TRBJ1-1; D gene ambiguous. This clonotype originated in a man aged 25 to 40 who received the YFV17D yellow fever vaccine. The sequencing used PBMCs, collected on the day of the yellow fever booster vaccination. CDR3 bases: TGTGCCATCAGTGAGTCGGCGAACACTGAAGCTTTCTTT. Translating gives CAISESANTEAFF.